Presented here are 29 T cell receptor beta chains from one specimen sequenced in a study of blood T cells in healthy people across ages. A sample-barcoded 5' primer and a J-beta primer mix were used in a second PCR of roughly 6 to 12 cycles. TCRdb re-called the 5' RACE reads through MiXCR, storing one row per CDR3 protein. This repertoire shows some 1,000,000 distinct CDR3 sequences, approximately 26% found once; its top ten account for less than 0.75%. The same sample was also studied in work on T cells of mothers and their children.

The sequenced sample was blood. These TCRs come from a girl aged 2 to 10 in good health.

The rearrangement uses TRBV12-3 or TRBV12-4 and TRBJ2-1; D is unclear. The CDR3 loop spans 13 amino acids. V dropped 6 bases and J dropped 5 bases, with 11 bases sitting between them. The CDR3 region is CASRSTWDNEQFF. The CDR3 DNA reads TGTGCCAGCAGATCGACTTGGGACAATGAGCAGTTCTTC.

The rearrangement joins TRBV9 to TRBJ1-1; no clear D gene. CDR3 length: 13 residues. V lost 7 bases and J 1 base, leaving 11 bases between the germline ends. Germline V CDR1 and CDR2: SGDLS, YYNGEE. CDR3 coding DNA: TGTGCCAGCGGGGTTCGATGGAACACTGAAGCTTTCTTT. This encodes CASGVRWNTEAFF.

This clonotype appeared a single time. The chain combines TRBV4-2 with TRBJ1-2, with D hard to call. The CDR3 length is 17 residues. From germline, CDR1 is LGHNA and CDR2 YNFKEQ. Trimming shortened V by 0 bases and J by 2 bases, and 16 bases separated the two germline ends. This chain's CDR3 is CASSQEREVWGNYGYTF. The CDR3 DNA follows: TGTGCCAGCAGCCAAGAACGTGAGGTGTGGGGAAACTATGGCTACACCTTC.

The gene calls are TRBV20-1 and TRBJ1-5; D unresolved. In germline, CDR1 is DFQATT, CDR2 SNEGSKA (reference sequence). The CDR3 covers 14 residues. Trimming took off 0 bases at V and 4 bases at J, with 10 bases between the two ends. CDR3 nucleotide sequence: TGCAGTGCTAGAGATCGGACTACTAATCAGCCCCAGCATTTT. It codes for CSARDRTTNQPQHF.

In its sample, this clonotype was seen a few times. V gene TRBV15 combines with J gene TRBJ2-7; 9 nucleotides line up with TRBD2. With 1 base clipped from V and 0 bases from J, the junction kept 7 bases outside the gene matches. Germline V gene sequence: CDR1 LNHNV, CDR2 YYDKDF (reference sequence). This CDR3 spans 17 amino acids. The CDR3 region has the DNA TGTGCCACCAGCAGAGTCCCTCCTAGCGGGGCCTCCTACGAGCAGTACTTC. Amino acid sequence: CATSRVPPSGASYEQYF.

The chain couples TRBV7-2 to TRBJ1-2; D is ambiguous. Germline CDR1 is SGHTA and CDR2 is FQGNSA. Trimming shortened V by 7 bases and J by 4 bases, and 10 bases separated the two germline ends. The CDR3 has 12 amino acids. DNA for the CDR3: TGTGCCAGCACTAGTGGTTTCTATGGCTACACCTTC. It translates to CASTSGFYGYTF.

About this clonotype itself: One end of the junction fails to match germline, which may point to a read error. The chain employs TRBV6-4 and TRBJ2-2, with 8 bases that match TRBD2. CDR1 and CDR2 (germline): MRHNA, SNTAGT. The CDR3 consists of 15 residues. The chain's CDR3 is CACSSGTRNTGELFF. CDR3 DNA sequence: TGTGCCTGCAGTTCCGGGACTAGGAACACCGGGGAGCTGTTTTTT.

This sequence joins TRBV27 and TRBJ2-3; D tentatively fits TRBD1 or TRBD2 (6 bases each). Trimming took off 2 bases at V and 3 bases at J, with 15 bases between the two ends. The germline CDR1 and CDR2 sequences are MNHEY and SMNVEV (reference sequence). The CDR3 is 16 amino acids. The DNA of the CDR3 is TGTGCCAGCAGTTTAAATTGGGGGGCGACGACAGATACGCAGTATTTT. Protein product: CASSLNWGATTDTQYF.

This clonotype was counted ten times or more. This sequence joins TRBV4-3 and TRBJ2-7, with D perhaps matching TRBD2 (6 bases). CDR1 LGHNA and CDR2 YSLEER come from the germline V gene. Trimming cost V 0 bases and J 5 bases, with 14 bases left between them. The CDR3 is made up of 15 amino acids. CDR3 region: CASSQDAGLRDEQYF. The CDR3 coding sequence is TGCGCCAGCAGCCAAGATGCAGGACTACGAGACGAGCAGTACTTC.

This clonotype appeared a few times. The chain has TRBV6-6 and TRBJ1-4; TRBD1 might be the D (5 bases). CDR1 MNHNY and CDR2 SVGAGI come from the germline V gene (reference sequence). The CDR3 has 12 residues. V was cut by 10 bases and J by 4 bases, with 10 bases left in between. This CDR3 reads CAIRDGNEKLFF. CDR3 coding DNA: TGTGCCATCCGGGACGGTAATGAAAAACTGTTTTTT.

The chain has TRBV20-1 and TRBJ2-1; maybe TRBD2 (6 bases). The CDR3 covers 14 residues. Germline CDR1 and CDR2: DFQATT and SNEGSKA (reference sequence). Trimming removed 6 bases at V and 6 bases at J, with 18 bases between. CDR3 protein: CSADYRGSLNEQFF. The CDR3 DNA reads TGCAGTGCGGACTACCGAGGGAGCCTCAATGAGCAGTTCTTC.

The rearrangement links TRBV29-1 to TRBJ2-5, with a tentative D call TRBD2 (6 bases). The end of the DNA aligns better with TRBJ2-7, so the J call may be wrong. The CDR3 totals 12 residues. Looked up from germline, CDR1 is SQVTM and CDR2 is ANQGSEA. As DNA, the CDR3 is TGCAGCGCGCGGGGCAGGCCCTACGAGCAGTACTTC. It yields the protein CSARGRPYEQYF.

This clonotype is a singleton in its sample. The CDR3 region has the DNA TGCAGCGTTTCCCCCGCGGCCTACAATGAGCAGTTCTTC. This codes for CSVSPAAYNEQFF. The chain joins TRBV29-1 to TRBJ2-1; D unresolved. Deletions cut 5 bases from V and 2 bases from J, with 10 bases between. The CDR3 runs to 13 residues. Germline-derived CDR1 and CDR2 are SQVTM and ANQGSEA.

The chain links TRBV29-1 to TRBJ2-5; TRBD2 matches at 11 bases. Germline CDR1 is SQVTM and CDR2 is ANQGSEA. This CDR3 has 14 amino acids. J lost 5 bases, V lost 6 bases, and 8 bases had no gene match. Here the CDR3 reads CSVIMTSGAETQYF. The DNA for the CDR3 is TGCAGCGTGATTATGACTAGCGGGGCGGAGACCCAGTACTTC.

This clonotype has more than one count but fewer than ten. A read error may account for a junction end that differs from germline. The chain uses TRBV7-7 and TRBJ2-1, with D unclear. The CDR3 covers 13 residues. Germline CDR1 SSHAT, CDR2 FNYEAQ (reference sequence). The CDR3 nucleotides are TGTGCTAGCAGCCACGACAATTACAATGAGCAGTTCTTC. As protein: CASSHDNYNEQFF. The entire variable domain, with the rest obtained from reference TRBV7-7 and TRBJ2-1, is as follows: GAGVSQSPRYKVTKRGQDVTLRCDPISSHATLYWYQQALGQGPEFLTYFNYEAQPDKSGLPSDRFSAERPEGSISTLTIQRTEQRDSAMYRCASSHDNYNEQFFGPGTRLTVL.

CDR3 nucleotide sequence: TGCGCCAGCAGCCAAGATCCGGACAGCTTATTCAACTATGGCTACACCTTC. Protein product: CASSQDPDSLFNYGYTF. The chain couples TRBV4-3 to TRBJ1-2; possible D gene TRBD1, 6 bases. This CDR3 has 17 residues. The V and J ends lost 0 bases and 2 bases respectively, with 16 bases between them. CDR1 is LGHNA and CDR2 is YSLEER in the germline V gene.

In this sample, this clonotype turned up once. The junction and the germline gene differ at one end; a read error may be behind it. The chain combines TRBV6-1 with TRBJ2-5, with a tentative D call TRBD1 (6 bases). The CDR3 sequence is 11 residues long. Germline CDR1 and CDR2: MNHNS and SASEGT. The CDR3 spells CASSGDTVKFF. Written as DNA, the CDR3 is TGTGCCAGCAGTGGGGACACTGTCAAGTTCTTC.

This clonotype turned up a few times. The chain has TRBV10-3 and TRBJ2-3; D is unresolved. The germline V gene has CDR1 ENHRY and CDR2 SYGVKD. V lost 10 bases, J lost 4 bases, and 9 bases lay in between. The length of the CDR3 is 11 residues. The CDR3 spells CATAGSDTQYF. CDR3 nucleotides: TGTGCCACGGCAGGATCAGATACGCAGTATTTT.

As concerns this clonotype: A junction end diverges from the germline sequence, so it may reflect a read error. This chain connects TRBV27 to TRBJ2-5, with D maybe TRBD2 (6 bases). The end of the DNA is better explained by TRBJ2-7, so the J call may be wrong. The germline V gene encodes CDR1 MNHEY and CDR2 SMNVEV (reference sequence). The CDR3 is made up of 13 amino acids. CDR3 sequence reads: CAGSSTSYYEQYF. The CDR3 DNA reads TGTGCCGGCAGTTCAACTAGCTACTACGAGCAGTACTTC.

There are a few counts of this clonotype. The chain recombines TRBV12-3 or TRBV12-4 with TRBJ2-3; D uncertain. The CDR3 contains 14 residues. Trimming pared 3 bases from V and 2 bases from J, leaving 9 bases between. This CDR3 reads CASSLGSDTDTQYF. In DNA form, the CDR3 reads TGTGCCAGCAGTTTGGGGTCCGACACAGATACGCAGTATTTT.

In this sample, this clonotype turned up a few times. This rearrangement joins TRBV27 to TRBJ2-3; a weak D match, TRBD2 (6 bases). Germline V gene lookup returns CDR1 MNHEY and CDR2 SMNVEV (reference sequence). The CDR3 extends over 15 amino acids. V dropped 5 bases and J dropped 3 bases, with 15 bases sitting between them. For the CDR3, the DNA is TGTGCCAGCAGTCCGCTCCGGGGGTCGACAGATACGCAGTATTTT. Encoded protein: CASSPLRGSTDTQYF.

The rearrangement uses TRBV29-1 and TRBJ2-7, with 8 positions matching TRBD2. Germline V lookup: CDR1 SQVTM, CDR2 ANQGSEA. Unmatched junction bases numbered 22, after V lost 7 bases and J lost 5 bases. The CDR3 runs to 17 residues. This CDR3 is CSAVGGPSGRSGHEQYF. DNA of the CDR3: TGCAGCGCAGTCGGCGGCCCCAGCGGGAGAAGCGGCCACGAGCAGTACTTC.

The J gene is TRBJ2-5, the V gene TRBV5-1; D ambiguous. The CDR3 contains 13 residues. Trimming pared 4 bases from V and 2 bases from J, leaving 9 bases between. Germline CDR1 and CDR2: SGHRS and YFSETQ. CDR3 sequence reads: CASSEEPQETQYF. The DNA of the CDR3 is TGCGCCAGCAGCGAGGAACCACAAGAGACCCAGTACTTC.

The chain combines TRBV7-2 with TRBJ2-7; TRBD2 agrees at 10 bases. CDR3 length: 16 amino acids. Germline lookup yields CDR1 SGHTA and CDR2 FQGNSA. Unmatched junction bases numbered 11, after V lost 3 bases and J lost 6 bases. The DNA of the CDR3 is TGTGCCAGCAGCTTCGTTAGCGGGGGGTCGAGTTTCGAGCAGTACTTC. Residues: CASSFVSGGSSFEQYF.

This clonotype showed up many times. V and J are TRBV20-1 and TRBJ2-3; D is ambiguous. CDR1 is DFQATT, CDR2 SNEGSKA, per germline (reference sequence). Trimming stripped 6 bases from V and 0 bases from J, with 19 bases between. The CDR3 sequence is 16 residues long. CDR3 sequence (DNA): TGCAGTGCCAACGTCCAATTAAGAAGGAGCACAGATACGCAGTATTTT. Residues: CSANVQLRRSTDTQYF.

CDR3 bases: TGTGCTAGTGCCATACTCACAGGGGCCAACGAGCAGTACTTC. This gives the protein CASAILTGANEQYF. The V call is TRBV12-5, the J call TRBJ2-7; 7 bases line up with TRBD1. This CDR3 contains 14 residues. CDR1 is LGHNT, CDR2 FRNRAP, per germline. V shed 7 bases, J shed 5 bases, and the junction held 11 bases outside the gene matches.

Only one count was recorded for this clonotype. This sequence joins TRBV25-1 and TRBJ2-1, with 7 bases that match TRBD2. Losses at the gene ends were 9 bases for V and 11 bases for J; bases not matched to a gene: 7. The CDR3 loop spans 11 amino acids. Germline-derived CDR1 and CDR2 are MGHDK and SYGVNS. The CDR3 DNA reads TGTGCCAGAAGGGAGGGGCGGCAGCAGTTCTTC. This translates into CARREGRQQFF. The full variable domain, rest sourced from reference TRBV25-1 and TRBJ2-1, is EADIYQTPRYLVIGTGKKITLECSQTMGHDKMYWYQQDPGMELHLIHYSYGVNSTEKGDLSSESTVSRIRTEHFPLTLESARPSHTSQYLCARREGRQQFFGPGTRLTVL.

This chain links TRBV7-2 with TRBJ2-7; D is unresolved. Deletions cut 1 base from V and 4 bases from J, with 11 bases between. Germline V lookup: CDR1 SGHTA, CDR2 FQGNSA. The CDR3 spans 14 residues. CDR3 sequence (DNA): TGTGCCAGCAGCTTAGTAGAACTGACTTACGAGCAGTACTTC. Protein product: CASSLVELTYEQYF.

A few counts support this clonotype. The chain combines TRBV6-4 with TRBJ1-5; the D is unclear. Germline V lookup: CDR1 MRHNA, CDR2 SNTAGT. Trimming cost V 2 bases and J 4 bases, with 18 bases left between them. CDR3 size: 17 residues. The CDR3 region is CASSDPSTKIGNQPQHF. CDR3 sequence (DNA): TGTGCCAGCAGTGACCCGTCGACTAAGATTGGAAATCAGCCCCAGCATTTT.